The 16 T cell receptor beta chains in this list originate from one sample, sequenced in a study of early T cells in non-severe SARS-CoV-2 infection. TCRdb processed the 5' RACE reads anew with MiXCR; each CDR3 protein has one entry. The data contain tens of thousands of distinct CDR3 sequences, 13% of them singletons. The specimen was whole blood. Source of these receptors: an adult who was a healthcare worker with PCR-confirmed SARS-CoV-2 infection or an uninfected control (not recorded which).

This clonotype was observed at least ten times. The DNA for the CDR3 is TGCAGTGCTCCCCCGGGACACTACAATGAGCAGTTCTTC. This translates into CSAPPGHYNEQFF. V and J are TRBV20-1 and TRBJ2-1, with D maybe TRBD1 (6 bases). Looked up from germline, CDR1 is DFQATT and CDR2 is SNEGSKA (reference sequence). Trimming removed 5 bases at V and 3 bases at J, with 11 bases between. This CDR3 has 13 amino acids.

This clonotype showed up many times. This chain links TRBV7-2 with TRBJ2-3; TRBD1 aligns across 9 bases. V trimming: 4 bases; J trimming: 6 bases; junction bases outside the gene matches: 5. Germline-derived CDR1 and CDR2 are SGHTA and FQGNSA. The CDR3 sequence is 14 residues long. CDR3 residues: CASSSGTGYDTQYF. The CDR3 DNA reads TGTGCCAGCAGCTCCGGGACAGGGTACGATACGCAGTATTTT.

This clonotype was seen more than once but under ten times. CDR3 coding DNA: TGTGCCAGCAGCCCCGAGGGAGGGTATGGCTACACCTTC. Its translation is CASSPEGGYGYTF. The genes are TRBV7-9 and TRBJ1-2, with D unresolved. Trimming stripped 5 bases from V and 5 bases from J, with 12 bases between. The CDR3 loop spans 13 amino acids. CDR1 is SEHNR and CDR2 is FQNEAQ in the germline V gene (reference sequence).

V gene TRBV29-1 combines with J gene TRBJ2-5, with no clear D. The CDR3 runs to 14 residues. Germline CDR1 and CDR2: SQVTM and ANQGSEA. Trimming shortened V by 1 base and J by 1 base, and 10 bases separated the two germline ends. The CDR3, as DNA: TGCAGCGTTGAAGTTTTGAATTTCCAAGAGACCCAGTACTTC. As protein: CSVEVLNFQETQYF.

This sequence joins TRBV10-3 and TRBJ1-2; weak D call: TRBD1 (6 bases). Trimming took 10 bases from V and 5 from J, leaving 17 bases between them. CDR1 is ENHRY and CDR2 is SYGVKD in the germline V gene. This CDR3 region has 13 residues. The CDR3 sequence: CATVLGGQYGYTF. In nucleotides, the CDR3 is TGTGCCACGGTCCTGGGGGGACAATATGGCTACACCTTC.

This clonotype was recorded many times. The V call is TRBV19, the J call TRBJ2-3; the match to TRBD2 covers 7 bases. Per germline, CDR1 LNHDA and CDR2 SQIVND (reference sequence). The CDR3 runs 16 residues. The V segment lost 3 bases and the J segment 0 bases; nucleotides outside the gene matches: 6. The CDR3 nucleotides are TGTGCCAGTAGTATTAACCCGGGACTAAGCACAGATACGCAGTATTTT. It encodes CASSINPGLSTDTQYF.

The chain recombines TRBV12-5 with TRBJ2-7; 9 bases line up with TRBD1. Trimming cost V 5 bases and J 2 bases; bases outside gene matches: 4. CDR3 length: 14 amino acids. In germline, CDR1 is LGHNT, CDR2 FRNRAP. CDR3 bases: TGTGCTAGTGGTCCCTACAGGGGGCCCTACGAGCAGTACTTC. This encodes CASGPYRGPYEQYF.

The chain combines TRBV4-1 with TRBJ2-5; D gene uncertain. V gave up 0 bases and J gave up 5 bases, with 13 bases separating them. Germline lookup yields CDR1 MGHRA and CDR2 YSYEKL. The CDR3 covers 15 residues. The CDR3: CASSQERHPGETQYF. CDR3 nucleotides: TGCGCCAGCAGCCAAGAACGCCACCCCGGGGAGACCCAGTACTTC.

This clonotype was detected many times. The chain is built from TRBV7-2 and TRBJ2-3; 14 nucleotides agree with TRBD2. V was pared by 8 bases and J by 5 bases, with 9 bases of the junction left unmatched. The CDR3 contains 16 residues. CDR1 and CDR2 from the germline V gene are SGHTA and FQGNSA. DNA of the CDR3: TGTGCCAGCGCCAGACTAGCGGGGGGGCCGGTAGATACGCAGTATTTT. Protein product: CASARLAGGPVDTQYF. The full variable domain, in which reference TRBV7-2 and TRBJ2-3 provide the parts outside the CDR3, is GAGVSQSPSNKVTEKGKDVELRCDPISGHTALYWYRQSLGQGLEFLIYFQGNSAPDKSGLPSDRFSAERTGGSVSTLTIQRTQQEDSAVYLCASARLAGGPVDTQYFGPGTRLTVL.

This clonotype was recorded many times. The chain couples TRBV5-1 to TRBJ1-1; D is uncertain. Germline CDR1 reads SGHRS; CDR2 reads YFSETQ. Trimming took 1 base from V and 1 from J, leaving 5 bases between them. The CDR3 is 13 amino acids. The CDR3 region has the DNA TGCGCCAGCAGCTTGCGGGCGAACACTGAAGCTTTCTTT. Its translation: CASSLRANTEAFF.

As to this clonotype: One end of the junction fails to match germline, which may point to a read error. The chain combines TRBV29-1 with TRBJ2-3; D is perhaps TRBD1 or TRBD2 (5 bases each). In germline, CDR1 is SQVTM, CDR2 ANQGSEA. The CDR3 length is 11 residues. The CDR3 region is CSAEEGDTQYF. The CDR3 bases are TGCAGCGCTGAAGAGGGGGATACGCAGTATTTT.

The CDR3 is CSARVETGELFF. CDR3 DNA sequence: TGCAGTGCTAGAGTGGAAACCGGGGAGCTGTTTTTT. The chain uses TRBV20-1 and TRBJ2-2; D gene unclear. V was pared by 1 base and J by 5 bases, with 5 bases between. Germline CDR1 reads DFQATT; CDR2 reads SNEGSKA (reference sequence). The CDR3 is 12 amino acids.

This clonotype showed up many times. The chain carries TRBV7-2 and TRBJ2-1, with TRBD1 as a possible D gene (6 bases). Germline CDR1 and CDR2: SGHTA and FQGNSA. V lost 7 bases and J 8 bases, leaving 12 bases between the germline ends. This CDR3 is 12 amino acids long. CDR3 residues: CASTQQGHEQFF. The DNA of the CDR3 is TGTGCCAGCACGCAGCAGGGGCATGAGCAGTTCTTC.

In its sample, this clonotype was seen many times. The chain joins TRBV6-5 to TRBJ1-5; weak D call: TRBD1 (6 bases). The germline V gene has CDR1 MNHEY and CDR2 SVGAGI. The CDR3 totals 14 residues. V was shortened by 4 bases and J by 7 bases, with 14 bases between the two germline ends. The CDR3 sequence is CASSSTGIYQPQHF. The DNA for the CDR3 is TGTGCCAGCAGTTCCACAGGGATATACCAGCCCCAGCATTTT.

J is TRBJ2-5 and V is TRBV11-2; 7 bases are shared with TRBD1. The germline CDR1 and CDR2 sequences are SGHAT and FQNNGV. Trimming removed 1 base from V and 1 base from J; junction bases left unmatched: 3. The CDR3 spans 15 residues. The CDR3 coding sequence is TGTGCCAGCAGCTTAGGGTCAGGGGGCCAAGAGACCCAGTACTTC. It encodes CASSLGSGGQETQYF.

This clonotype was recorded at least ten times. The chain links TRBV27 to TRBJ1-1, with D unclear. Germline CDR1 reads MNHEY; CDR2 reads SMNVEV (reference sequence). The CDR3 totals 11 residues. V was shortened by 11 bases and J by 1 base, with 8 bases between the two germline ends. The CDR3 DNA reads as TGTGCCTCTGGACCGAACACTGAAGCTTTCTTT. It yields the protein CASGPNTEAFF.